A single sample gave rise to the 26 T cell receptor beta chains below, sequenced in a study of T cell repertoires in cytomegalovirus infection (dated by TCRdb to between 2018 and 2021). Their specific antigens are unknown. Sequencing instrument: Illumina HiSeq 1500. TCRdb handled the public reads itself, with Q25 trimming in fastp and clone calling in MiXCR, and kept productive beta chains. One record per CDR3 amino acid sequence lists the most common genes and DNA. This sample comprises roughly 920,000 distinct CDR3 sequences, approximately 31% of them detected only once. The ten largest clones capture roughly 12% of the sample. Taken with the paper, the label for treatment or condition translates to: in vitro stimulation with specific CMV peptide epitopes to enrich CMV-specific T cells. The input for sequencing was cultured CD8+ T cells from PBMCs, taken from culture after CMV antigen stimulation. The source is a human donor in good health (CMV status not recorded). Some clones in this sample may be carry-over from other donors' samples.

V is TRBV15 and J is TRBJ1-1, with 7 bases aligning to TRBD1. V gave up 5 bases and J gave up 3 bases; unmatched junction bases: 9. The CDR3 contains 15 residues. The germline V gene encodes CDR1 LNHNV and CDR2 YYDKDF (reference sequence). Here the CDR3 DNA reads TGTGCCACCAGCCGTTACAGGGGAGGTGACACTGAAGCTTTCTTT. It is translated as CATSRYRGGDTEAFF.

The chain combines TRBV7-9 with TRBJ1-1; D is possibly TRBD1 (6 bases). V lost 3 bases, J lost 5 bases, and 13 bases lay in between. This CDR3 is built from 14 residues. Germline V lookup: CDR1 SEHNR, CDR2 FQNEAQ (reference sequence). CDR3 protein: CASSFLRGPTEAFF. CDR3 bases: TGTGCCAGCAGCTTCTTGCGGGGGCCAACTGAAGCTTTCTTT.

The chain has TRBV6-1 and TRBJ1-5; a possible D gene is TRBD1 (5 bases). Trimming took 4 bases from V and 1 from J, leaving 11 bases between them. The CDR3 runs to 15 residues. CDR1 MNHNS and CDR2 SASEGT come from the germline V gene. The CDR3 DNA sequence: TGTGCCAGCAGTGGGTACCGGGGGAGCAATCAGCCCCAGCATTTT. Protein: CASSGYRGSNQPQHF.

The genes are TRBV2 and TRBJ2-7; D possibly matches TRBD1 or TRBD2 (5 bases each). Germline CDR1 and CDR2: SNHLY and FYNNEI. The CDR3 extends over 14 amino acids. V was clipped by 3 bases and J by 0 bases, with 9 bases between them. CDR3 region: CASSDGDGSYEQYV. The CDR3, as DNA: TGTGCCAGCAGTGACGGGGACGGCTCCTACGAGCAGTACGTC.

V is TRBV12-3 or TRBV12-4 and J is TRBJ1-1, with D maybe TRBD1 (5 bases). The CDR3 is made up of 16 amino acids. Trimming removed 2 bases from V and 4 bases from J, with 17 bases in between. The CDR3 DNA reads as TGTGCCAGCAGTTTAATGGGGGAACCAATTGGCACTGAAGCTTTCTTT. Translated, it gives CASSLMGEPIGTEAFF.

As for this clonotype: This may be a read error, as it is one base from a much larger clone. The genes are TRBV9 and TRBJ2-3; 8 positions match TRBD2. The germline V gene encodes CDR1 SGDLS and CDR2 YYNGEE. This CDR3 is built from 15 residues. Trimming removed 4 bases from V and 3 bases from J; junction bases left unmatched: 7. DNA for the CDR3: TGTGCCAGCAGCCCCCGGACTAGCATAACAGATACGCAGTATTTT. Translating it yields CASSPRTSITDTQYF.

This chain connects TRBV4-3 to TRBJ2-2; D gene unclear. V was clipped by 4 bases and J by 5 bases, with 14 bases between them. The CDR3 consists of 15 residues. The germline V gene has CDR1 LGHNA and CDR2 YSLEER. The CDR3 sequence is CASSPLKLGTGELFF. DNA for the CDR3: TGCGCCAGCAGCCCCCTAAAACTGGGGACCGGGGAGCTGTTTTTT.

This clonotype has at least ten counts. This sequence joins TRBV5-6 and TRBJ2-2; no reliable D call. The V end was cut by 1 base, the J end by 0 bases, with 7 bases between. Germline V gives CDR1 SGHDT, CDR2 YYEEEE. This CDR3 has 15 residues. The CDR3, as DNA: TGTGCCAGCAGCTTGAGGATGACGAACACCGGGGAGCTGTTTTTT. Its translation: CASSLRMTNTGELFF. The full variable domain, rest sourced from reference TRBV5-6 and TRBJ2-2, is DAGVTQSPTHLIKTRGQQVTLRCSPKSGHDTVSWYQQALGQGPQFIFQYYEEEERQRGNFPDRFSGHQFPNYSSELNVNALLLGDSALYLCASSLRMTNTGELFFGEGSRLTVL.

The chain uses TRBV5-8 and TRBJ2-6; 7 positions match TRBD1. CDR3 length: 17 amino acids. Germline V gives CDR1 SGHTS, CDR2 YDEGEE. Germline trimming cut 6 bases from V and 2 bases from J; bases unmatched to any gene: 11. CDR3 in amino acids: CASIPGQQVAGANVLTF. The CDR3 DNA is TGTGCCAGCATCCCGGGACAGCAGGTGGCTGGGGCCAACGTCCTGACTTTC.

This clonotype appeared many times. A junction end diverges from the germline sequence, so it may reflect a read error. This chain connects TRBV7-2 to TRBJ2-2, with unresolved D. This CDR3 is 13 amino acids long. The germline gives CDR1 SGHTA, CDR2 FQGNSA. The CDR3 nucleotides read TGTGCCAGCAGCTTAGCGAACGCCGGGGAGCTGTTTTTT. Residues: CASSLANAGELFF. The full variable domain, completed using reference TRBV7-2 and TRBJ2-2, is GAGVSQSPSNKVTEKGKDVELRCDPISGHTALYWYRQSLGQGLEFLIYFQGNSAPDKSGLPSDRFSAERTGGSVSTLTIQRTQQEDSAVYLCASSLANAGELFFGEGSRLTVL.

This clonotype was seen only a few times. As DNA, the CDR3 is TGTGCCAGCAGCCCAAGCGGGGGAGGTTCAGATACGCAGTATTTT. It is translated as CASSPSGGGSDTQYF. The rearrangement uses TRBV7-3 and TRBJ2-3; 8 bases agree with TRBD2. CDR3 length: 15 residues. Germline V lookup: CDR1 SGHTA, CDR2 FQGTGA. J gave up 4 bases and V 5 bases, and 8 bases lay outside the gene matches.

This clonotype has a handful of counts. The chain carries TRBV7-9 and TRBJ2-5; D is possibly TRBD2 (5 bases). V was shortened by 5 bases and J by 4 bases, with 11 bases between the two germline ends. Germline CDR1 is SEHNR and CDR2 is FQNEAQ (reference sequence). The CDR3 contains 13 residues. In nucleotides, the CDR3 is TGTGCCAGCAGCGTACTAGAATTAGAGACCCAGTACTTC. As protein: CASSVLELETQYF.

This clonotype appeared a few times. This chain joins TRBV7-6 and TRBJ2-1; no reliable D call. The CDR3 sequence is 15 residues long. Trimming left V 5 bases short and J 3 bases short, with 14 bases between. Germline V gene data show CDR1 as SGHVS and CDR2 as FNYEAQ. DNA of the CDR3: TGTGCCAGCAGCCGCGGATGGCCGAACTACAATGAGCAGTTCTTC. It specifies CASSRGWPNYNEQFF.

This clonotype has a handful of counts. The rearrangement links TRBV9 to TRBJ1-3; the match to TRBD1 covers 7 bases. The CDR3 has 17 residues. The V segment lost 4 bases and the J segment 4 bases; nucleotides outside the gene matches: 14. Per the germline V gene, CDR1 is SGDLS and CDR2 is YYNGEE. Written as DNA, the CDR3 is TGTGCCAGCAGCCCTCGATCCGGGACAGAAATAGGAAACACCATATATTTT. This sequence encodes CASSPRSGTEIGNTIYF.

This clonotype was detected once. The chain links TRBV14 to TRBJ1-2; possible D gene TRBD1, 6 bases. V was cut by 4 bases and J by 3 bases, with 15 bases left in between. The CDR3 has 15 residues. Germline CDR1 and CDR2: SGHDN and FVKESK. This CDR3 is CASSPLGGWDYGYTF. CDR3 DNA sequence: TGTGCCAGCAGCCCTTTAGGGGGATGGGACTATGGCTACACCTTC.

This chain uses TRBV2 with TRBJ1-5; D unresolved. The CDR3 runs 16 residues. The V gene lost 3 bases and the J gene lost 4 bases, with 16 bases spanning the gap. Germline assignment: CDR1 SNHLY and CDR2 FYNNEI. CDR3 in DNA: TGTGCCAGCAGTGATGAGGTAAATTGGAAAAATCAGCCCCAGCATTTT. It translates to CASSDEVNWKNQPQHF.

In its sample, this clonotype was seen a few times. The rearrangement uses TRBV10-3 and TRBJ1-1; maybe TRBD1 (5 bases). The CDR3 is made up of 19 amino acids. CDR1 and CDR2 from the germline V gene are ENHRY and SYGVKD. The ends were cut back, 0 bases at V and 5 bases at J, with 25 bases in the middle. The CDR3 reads CAISESFKGSDSGGTEAFF. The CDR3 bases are TGTGCCATCAGTGAGTCTTTTAAAGGTAGTGACAGCGGCGGGACTGAAGCTTTCTTT.

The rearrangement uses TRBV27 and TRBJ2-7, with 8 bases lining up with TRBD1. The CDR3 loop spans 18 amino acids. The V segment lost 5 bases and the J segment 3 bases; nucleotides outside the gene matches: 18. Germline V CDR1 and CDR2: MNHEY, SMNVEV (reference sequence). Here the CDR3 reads CASSTPGQALPFDYEQYF. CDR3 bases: TGTGCCAGCAGTACCCCGGGACAGGCCCTCCCTTTTGACTACGAGCAGTACTTC.

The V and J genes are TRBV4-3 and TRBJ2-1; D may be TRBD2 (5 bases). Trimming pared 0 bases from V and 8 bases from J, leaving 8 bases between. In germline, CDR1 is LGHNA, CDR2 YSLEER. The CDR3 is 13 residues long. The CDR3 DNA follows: TGCGCCAGCAGCCAAGATCTGCGGGATGAGCAGTTCTTC. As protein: CASSQDLRDEQFF.

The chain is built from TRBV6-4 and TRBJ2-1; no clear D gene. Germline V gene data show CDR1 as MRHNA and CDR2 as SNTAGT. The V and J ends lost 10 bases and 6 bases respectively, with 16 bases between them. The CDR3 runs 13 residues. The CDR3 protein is CANTNYPGNEQFF. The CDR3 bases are TGTGCCAACACCAACTATCCGGGCAATGAGCAGTTCTTC.

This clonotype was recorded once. The CDR3 sequence is CASSVTGVIYEQYF. The CDR3 nucleotides are TGTGCCAGTAGCGTGACAGGGGTCATCTACGAGCAGTACTTC. The chain couples TRBV19 to TRBJ2-7, with 8 bases that match TRBD1. Per germline, CDR1 LNHDA and CDR2 SQIVND (reference sequence). The CDR3 contains 14 residues. V lost 6 bases and J lost 3; bases outside the gene matches: 7.

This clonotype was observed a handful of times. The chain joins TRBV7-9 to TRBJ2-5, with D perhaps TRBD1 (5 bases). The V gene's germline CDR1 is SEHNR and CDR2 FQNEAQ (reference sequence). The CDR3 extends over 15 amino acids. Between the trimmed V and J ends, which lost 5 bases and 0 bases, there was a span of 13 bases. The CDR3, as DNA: TGTGCCAGCAGCGACGTTCAGGACAACCAAGAGACCCAGTACTTC. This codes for CASSDVQDNQETQYF.

CDR3 in amino acids: CASSTRGLSTEAFF. Here the CDR3 DNA reads TGCGCCAGCAGCACCAGGGGTCTCAGCACTGAAGCTTTCTTT. The chain uses TRBV5-1 and TRBJ1-1; D might be TRBD1 (6 bases). Between the trimmed V and J ends, which lost 4 bases and 4 bases, there was a span of 14 bases. The CDR3 covers 14 residues. Looked up from germline, CDR1 is SGHRS and CDR2 is YFSETQ.

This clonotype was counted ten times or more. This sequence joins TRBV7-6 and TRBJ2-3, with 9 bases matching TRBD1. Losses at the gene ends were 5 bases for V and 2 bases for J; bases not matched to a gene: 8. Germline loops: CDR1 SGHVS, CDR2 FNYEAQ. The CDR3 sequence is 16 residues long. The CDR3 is CASSPLQGAVTDTQYF. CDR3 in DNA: TGTGCCAGCAGCCCTCTACAGGGGGCGGTCACAGATACGCAGTATTTT.

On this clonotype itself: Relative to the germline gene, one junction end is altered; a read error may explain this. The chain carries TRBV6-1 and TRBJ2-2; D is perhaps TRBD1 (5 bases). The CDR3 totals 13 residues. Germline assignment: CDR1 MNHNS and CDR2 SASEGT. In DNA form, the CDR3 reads TGTGCCAACAGTGAGGTCAGGGCCGGGGAGCTGTTTTTT. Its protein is CANSEVRAGELFF.

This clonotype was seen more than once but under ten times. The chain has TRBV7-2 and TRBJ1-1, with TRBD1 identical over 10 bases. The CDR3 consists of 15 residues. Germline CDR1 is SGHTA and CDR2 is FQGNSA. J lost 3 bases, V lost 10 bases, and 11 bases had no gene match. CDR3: CANKPRDRGDTEAFF. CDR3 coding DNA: TGTGCCAACAAACCCCGGGACAGGGGCGACACTGAAGCTTTCTTT.